This T cell receptor (beta chain) was sequenced for a study of shared clonotypes between healthy human individuals. Across the study: The cohort had two women and three men, ages 18 to 49.

The repertoire was sequenced with immunoSEQ multiplex PCR; TCRdb's copy has only in-frame clones and lacks some. The repertoire consists of millions of clones, with around 96% occurring once and the leading ten covering 0.85% to 1.3%. Trimming took 7 bases from V and 6 from J; bases not matched to a gene: 6. Germline CDR1 and CDR2: MNHEY and SVGAGI. The CDR3 contains 13 residues. Positive CCR7 selection of CD45RO-negative cells yielded the naive CD8 cells, and terminally differentiated effector memory CD45RA+ cells were excluded. This TCR came from a man aged 18 to 35 in good health. The chain joins TRBV6-5 to TRBJ2-7; the match to TRBD1 covers 10 bases. The sequencing input was naive CD8+ T cells sorted from blood. The CDR3 protein is CASTLDRGGEQYF. In DNA, the CDR3 is TGTGCCAGCACCCTGGACAGGGGGGGCGAGCAGTACTTC.